Shown below are 32 T cell receptor beta chains from a single sample sequenced in a study of blood T cell repertoires in COVID-19. Sequencing was performed with immunoSEQ multiplex PCR; in TCRdb, only in-frame clones are kept and a portion is missing. The data hold some 190,000 clones, with 70% to 90% observed a single time. The sequenced sample was peripheral blood. The receptors originated from a woman aged 35 to 49 who had recovered from COVID-19.

V gene TRBV28 combines with J gene TRBJ2-1, with 10 positions matching TRBD1. This CDR3 contains 18 residues. Germline V gene sequence: CDR1 MDHEN, CDR2 SYDVKM. The V segment lost 7 bases and the J segment 5 bases; nucleotides outside the gene matches: 17. For the CDR3, the DNA is TGTGCCAGCACCAAGGGGCCGGGACAGGGGAGCCGGAACAATGAGCAGTTCTTC. Translating it yields CASTKGPGQGSRNNEQFF.

CDR3 nucleotides: TGCGCCAGCAGCCTCGGACTAGCGGGAGCCCAAGAGACCCAGTACTTC. It encodes CASSLGLAGAQETQYF. The chain combines TRBV5-1 with TRBJ2-5; 13 bases fit TRBD2. The CDR3 covers 16 residues. Trimming at V came to 4 bases and at J to 1 base, leaving 4 bases not matched to a gene. CDR1 and CDR2 from the germline V gene are SGHRS and YFSETQ.

This clone was seen repeatedly, ten times or more. The rearrangement joins TRBV4-2 to TRBJ2-5; maybe TRBD1 (5 bases). The CDR3 is 15 amino acids. Germline V gives CDR1 LGHNA, CDR2 YNFKEQ. Trimming took 2 bases from V and 1 from J, leaving 11 bases between them. The CDR3 loop reads CASSQKRGSQETQYF. The DNA of the CDR3 is TGTGCCAGCAGCCAAAAAAGGGGCAGCCAAGAGACCCAGTACTTC.

This clone was seen only a few times. The chain employs TRBV30 and TRBJ2-7; a possible D gene is TRBD2 (6 bases). Germline V gives CDR1 GTSNPN, CDR2 SVGIG (reference sequence). V dropped 5 bases and J dropped 0 bases, with 14 bases sitting between them. The CDR3 spans 14 residues. CDR3 sequence reads: CAWAGTASSYEQYF. The CDR3 bases are TGTGCCTGGGCAGGGACTGCAAGCTCCTACGAGCAGTACTTC.

The chain is built from TRBV15 and TRBJ1-1; weak D call: TRBD1 (6 bases). The CDR3 has 17 amino acids. CDR1 LNHNV and CDR2 YYDKDF come from the germline V gene (reference sequence). Between the trimmed V and J ends, which lost 1 base and 3 bases, there was a span of 18 bases. CDR3 protein: CATSRGGTGNRDTEAFF. DNA for the CDR3: TGTGCCACCAGCAGAGGGGGTACAGGGAACCGGGACACTGAAGCTTTCTTT.

V is TRBV28 and J is TRBJ2-1; 7 bases match TRBD1. There are 17 residues in the CDR3. The junction had 18 bases not matched to a gene; V was cut back by 6 bases and J by 7 bases. CDR1 is MDHEN and CDR2 is SYDVKM in the germline V gene. Here the CDR3 reads CASRIAGTAKRGNEQFF. As DNA, the CDR3 is TGTGCCAGCAGAATTGCCGGGACAGCCAAAAGAGGAAATGAGCAGTTCTTC.

The chain combines TRBV2 with TRBJ2-1; tentative D call: TRBD1 (5 bases). The CDR3 is 13 residues long. Trimming left V 5 bases short and J 9 bases short, with 14 bases between. Germline V CDR1 and CDR2: SNHLY, FYNNEI. The CDR3 DNA is TGTGCCAGCAGTACCCAGGGCGGCGGTGAGCAGTTCTTC. Amino acids: CASSTQGGGEQFF.

This clone was detected only a few times. The chain has TRBV7-3 and TRBJ2-1, with a tentative D call TRBD1 (5 bases). The CDR3 length is 13 residues. The germline V gene has CDR1 SGHTA and CDR2 FQGTGA. The V end was cut by 5 bases, the J end by 2 bases, with 7 bases between. Here the CDR3 DNA reads TGTGCCAGCAGCCAGGACACCTACAATGAGCAGTTCTTC. It is translated as CASSQDTYNEQFF.

The genes are TRBV10-3 and TRBJ2-3; 10 bases fit TRBD2. The V gene's germline CDR1 is ENHRY and CDR2 SYGVKD. There are 17 residues in the CDR3. Losses at the gene ends were 0 bases for V and 5 bases for J; bases not matched to a gene: 8. This CDR3 is CAISESTGLAGEDTQYF. The CDR3, as DNA: TGTGCCATCAGTGAGTCTACTGGGCTAGCGGGAGAAGATACGCAGTATTTT.

This chain links TRBV6-1 with TRBJ1-5, with TRBD1 matching 9 bases. The CDR3 has 15 amino acids. Germline-derived CDR1 and CDR2 are MNHNS and SASEGT. The trim removed 2 bases at V and 7 bases at J, leaving 6 bases unmatched. Here the CDR3 DNA reads TGTGCCAGCAGTGAACCGGGACAGGGCTGGCAGCCCCAGCATTTT. Residues: CASSEPGQGWQPQHF.

This clone has only a few counts. This chain uses TRBV7-9 with TRBJ1-3; tentative D call: TRBD1 (5 bases). Germline values: CDR1 SEHNR, CDR2 FQNEAQ (reference sequence). The CDR3 is 16 amino acids. Trimming took 1 base from V and 0 from J, leaving 10 bases between them. In DNA form, the CDR3 reads TGTGCCAGCAGCTTAGGGGGCGCCGGCTCTGGAAACACCATATATTTT. Protein sequence: CASSLGGAGSGNTIYF.

This chain connects TRBV30 to TRBJ1-4; perhaps TRBD1 as D (5 bases). The CDR3 runs to 15 residues. Trimming stripped 0 bases from V and 8 bases from J, with 16 bases between. Germline V CDR1 and CDR2: GTSNPN, SVGIG (reference sequence). CDR3 protein: CAWSVVGGTGEKLFF. The CDR3 DNA reads TGTGCCTGGAGTGTAGTGGGGGGAACGGGGGAAAAACTGTTTTTT.

The sample holds a few counts of this clone. The rearrangement uses TRBV7-2 and TRBJ1-1, with TRBD1 matching 9 bases. The ends lost 9 bases at V and 3 bases at J; junction bases unmatched: 5. Germline V gene sequence: CDR1 SGHTA, CDR2 FQGNSA. This CDR3 is 13 amino acids long. The CDR3: CASRGQGDTEAFF. CDR3 bases: TGTGCCAGTAGGGGACAGGGTGACACTGAAGCTTTCTTT.

The chain uses TRBV27 and TRBJ1-4; 10 nucleotides agree with TRBD1. Germline-derived CDR1 and CDR2 are MNHEY and SMNVEV (reference sequence). Trimming at V came to 3 bases and at J to 6 bases, leaving 4 bases not matched to a gene. This CDR3 contains 15 residues. The CDR3 DNA reads as TGTGCCAGCAGTTTGAGGGGACAGGGGTATGAAAAACTGTTTTTT. Residues: CASSLRGQGYEKLFF.

The gene calls are TRBV24-1 and TRBJ1-2; the match to TRBD1 covers 8 bases. Germline lookup yields CDR1 KGHDR and CDR2 SFDVKD. CDR3 length: 14 amino acids. V lost 6 bases, J lost 8 bases, and 10 bases stayed unmatched. The CDR3 sequence is CATSQTGAEAGYTF. The CDR3 bases are TGTGCCACCAGTCAGACAGGGGCCGAGGCCGGCTACACCTTC.

The chain employs TRBV29-1 and TRBJ2-5; D gene ambiguous. Germline CDR1 reads SQVTM; CDR2 reads ANQGSEA. The CDR3 contains 12 residues. Trimming left V 0 bases short and J 4 bases short, with 6 bases between. The CDR3 region has the DNA TGCAGCGTTGAAGATAATCGAGAGACCCAGTACTTC. Residues: CSVEDNRETQYF.

This chain uses TRBV3-1 (or the pseudogene TRBV3-2) with TRBJ2-5; D possibly corresponds to TRBD2 (5 bases). The CDR3 has 16 residues. Trimming removed 0 bases at V and 3 bases at J, with 14 bases between. The germline CDR1 and CDR2 sequences are LGHDT and YNNKEL (reference sequence). DNA for the CDR3: TGTGCCAGCAGCCAAGAGGAGGTAGCGTCGAAAGAGACCCAGTACTTC. Residues: CASSQEEVASKETQYF.

This chain connects TRBV24-1 to TRBJ2-5; weak D call: TRBD1 (6 bases). CDR1 is KGHDR, CDR2 SFDVKD, per germline. This CDR3 is built from 14 residues. Trimming removed 3 bases from V and 1 base from J, with 8 bases in between. The CDR3 protein is CATSDTQGQETQYF. Here the CDR3 DNA reads TGTGCCACCAGTGATACACAGGGCCAAGAGACCCAGTACTTC.

This CDR3 reads CSVEGGGTGWTREQYF. The CDR3 DNA reads as TGCAGCGTTGAAGGGGGAGGGACAGGCTGGACTAGGGAGCAGTACTTC. This chain links TRBV29-1 with TRBJ2-7; possibly TRBD1 for D (8 bases). Germline V lookup: CDR1 SQVTM, CDR2 ANQGSEA. Trimming stripped 1 base from V and 7 bases from J, with 23 bases between. The CDR3 has 16 residues.

This clone came up once. The chain uses TRBV18 and TRBJ2-5; the D gene is possibly TRBD2 (5 bases). CDR1 and CDR2 from the germline V gene are KGHSH and LQKENI. The CDR3 is 13 residues long. V was shortened by 3 bases and J by 2 bases, with 7 bases between the two germline ends. The CDR3 loop reads CASSPGMQETQYF. The CDR3, as DNA: TGTGCCAGCTCACCCGGGATGCAAGAGACCCAGTACTTC.

This clone came up once. The rearrangement joins TRBV6-6 to TRBJ1-5; no definite D call. This CDR3 contains 14 residues. Germline assignment: CDR1 MNHNY and CDR2 SVGAGI (reference sequence). V lost 2 bases, J lost 1 base, and 6 bases lay in between. DNA for the CDR3: TGTGCCAGCAGTTACCCGGTAAGCAATCAGCCCCAGCATTTT. It translates to CASSYPVSNQPQHF.

This sequence joins TRBV19 and TRBJ2-3; possible D gene TRBD2, 6 bases. The germline V gene encodes CDR1 LNHDA and CDR2 SQIVND (reference sequence). The CDR3 extends over 15 amino acids. V lost 5 bases and J lost 1, with 13 bases in between. The CDR3 sequence: CASSSWEDRTDTQYF. Written as DNA, the CDR3 is TGTGCCAGTAGTTCCTGGGAGGACCGCACAGATACGCAGTATTTT.

The gene calls are TRBV5-1 and TRBJ1-2; the D gene is possibly TRBD1 (6 bases). This CDR3 comprises 13 residues. CDR1 is SGHRS, CDR2 YFSETQ, per germline. V was clipped by 5 bases and J by 4 bases, with 12 bases between them. The CDR3 bases are TGCGCCAGCAGTCCAAGGGGGGGCTATGGCTACACCTTC. Translated, it gives CASSPRGGYGYTF. Full variable domain (rest looked up from reference TRBV5-1 and TRBJ1-2): KAGVTQTPRYLIKTRGQQVTLSCSPISGHRSVSWYQQTPGQGLQFLFEYFSETQRNKGNFPGRFSGRQFSNSRSEMNVSTLELGDSALYLCASSPRGGYGYTFGSGTRLTVV.

The chain has TRBV19 and TRBJ2-2; possibly TRBD1 for D (7 bases). The V gene lost 7 bases and the J gene lost 0 bases, with 24 bases spanning the gap. This CDR3 region has 19 residues. Germline V gene data show CDR1 as LNHDA and CDR2 as SQIVND (reference sequence). DNA of the CDR3: TGTGCCAGTACTCAATCAGGGGGAGGAACTTACGCGAACACCGGGGAGCTGTTTTTT. Translating it yields CASTQSGGGTYANTGELFF.

V gene TRBV6-5 combines with J gene TRBJ2-7; a possible D gene is TRBD1 (7 bases). Trimming left V 7 bases short and J 4 bases short, with 20 bases between. The CDR3 contains 15 residues. Germline V gives CDR1 MNHEY, CDR2 SVGAGI. CDR3 sequence: CASIRDSQGGYEQYF. The CDR3 DNA reads as TGTGCCAGCATTCGGGACAGCCAAGGAGGGTACGAGCAGTACTTC.

The CDR3 region has the DNA TGTGCCAGCAGTCGCGGGGACAGGGGGCTTCTGGACTCCTACAATGAGCAGTTCTTC. Amino acid sequence: CASSRGDRGLLDSYNEQFF. This chain connects TRBV6-6 to TRBJ2-1, with 12 bases identical to TRBD1. Germline loops: CDR1 MNHNY, CDR2 SVGAGI (reference sequence). The CDR3 is made up of 19 amino acids. V lost 5 bases to trimming and J lost 0 bases; unmatched junction nucleotides: 11.

The sample holds one count of this clone. The chain uses TRBV4-2 and TRBJ2-1, with TRBD1 matching over 10 bases. Germline V lookup: CDR1 LGHNA, CDR2 YNFKEQ. This CDR3 spans 16 amino acids. V lost 0 bases to trimming and J lost 7 bases; unmatched junction nucleotides: 6. CDR3 in amino acids: CASSQERDRGWNEQFF. The CDR3 nucleotides are TGTGCCAGCAGCCAAGAGAGGGACAGGGGATGGAATGAGCAGTTCTTC.

V gene TRBV30 combines with J gene TRBJ2-2; 10 bases are a match to TRBD2. The CDR3 has 14 residues. Trimming took 3 bases from V and 4 from J; bases not matched to a gene: 2. The V gene's germline CDR1 is GTSNPN and CDR2 SVGIG (reference sequence). The DNA of the CDR3 is TGTGCCTGGAGAGCGGGAGGGGGCACCGGGGAGCTGTTTTTT. It encodes CAWRAGGGTGELFF.

The chain employs TRBV7-8 and TRBJ2-1; 11 bases map to TRBD2. This CDR3 is built from 18 residues. Germline V gene sequence: CDR1 SGHVS, CDR2 FQNEAQ. J lost 4 bases, V lost 1 base, and 9 bases had no gene match. The CDR3 sequence is CASSLDTIGTSGYNEQFF. CDR3 DNA sequence: TGTGCCAGCAGCTTAGATACGATTGGGACTAGCGGATACAATGAGCAGTTCTTC.

This chain links TRBV3-1 (or the pseudogene TRBV3-2) with TRBJ1-6; D gene uncertain. The CDR3 totals 15 residues. The germline CDR1 and CDR2 sequences are LGHDT and YNNKEL (reference sequence). Between the trimmed V and J ends, which lost 4 bases and 5 bases, there was a span of 12 bases. Here the CDR3 reads CASSPAAGDNSPLHF. The DNA for the CDR3 is TGTGCCAGCAGCCCAGCGGCGGGCGATAATTCACCCCTCCACTTT.

The chain combines TRBV4-2 with TRBJ2-1, with 14 bases matching TRBD2. CDR3 length equals 18 residues. Trimming removed 1 base from V and 8 bases from J; junction bases left unmatched: 10. Germline CDR1 reads LGHNA; CDR2 reads YNFKEQ. CDR3 sequence: CASSQGPGTSGSRHEQFF. The CDR3 nucleotides read TGTGCCAGCAGCCAAGGCCCTGGGACTAGCGGGAGTAGGCATGAGCAGTTCTTC.

The V call is TRBV6-5, the J call TRBJ2-1; 13 positions agree with TRBD2. Germline loops: CDR1 MNHEY, CDR2 SVGAGI. V was clipped by 6 bases and J by 8 bases; unmatched bases: 7. The CDR3 runs to 15 residues. The CDR3 bases are TGTGCCAGCAGACCGGGACTAGCGGGATTCTATGAGCAGTTCTTC. Encoded protein: CASRPGLAGFYEQFF.